This T cell receptor (beta chain) was sequenced in a study of tumor-infiltrating lymphocytes in primary liver carcinoma. Overall study context: Samples yielded about 3.65 to 7.13 million productive TCRbeta reads, similar across tissue types.

Germline V gene lookup returns CDR1 SGHDT and CDR2 YYEEEE. V lost 4 bases, J lost 4 bases, and 18 bases lay in between. The CDR3 loop spans 15 amino acids. Researchers drew blood RNA from unsorted whole blood and extracted germline DNA as well. The investigators made TCR beta cDNA from 400 to 500 ng total RNA, using a constant-region primer. Three nested multiplex PCR rounds of slightly modified ARM-PCR generated TCR beta libraries. The first two PCR rounds used TRBV1-TRBV30 primers with a Cbeta primer, roughly 10 cycles each. One entry per CDR3 protein, called by TCRdb with MiXCR from the multiplex PCR reads. The sample records 320,000 or so distinct CDR3 sequences, 50% to 70% being singletons.

The gene calls are TRBV5-6 and TRBJ2-7; D is undetermined. The sample comprised peripheral blood. This clonotype was obtained from a man aged 35-49 years with primary liver carcinoma and hepatitis B virus infection. Here the CDR3 DNA reads TGTGCCAGCAGCCGGTGGAGTGGATACGGATACGAGCAGTACTTC. Translating gives CASSRWSGYGYEQYF.